The rows below give T cell receptor beta chains drawn from one sample of a study of cytomegalovirus exposure and HLA in healthy donors. Assay used: immunoSEQ multiplex PCR; TCRdb lists only in-frame clones, some missing. This sample has approximately 220,000 clones, with roughly 83% found just once. Sequencing input: PBMCs. Every receptor here comes from a boy aged 2 to 9 in good health and CMV-seronegative. CDR3s include the opening cysteine and the closing phenylalanine or tryptophan. Each record gives: CDR3 DNA, CDR3 protein, clone size, D gene, V gene, J gene. A D gene is named only where the DNA matches it firmly. Rows give clone size only sometimes, using once, few, many, or a class for an expanded clone.

CDR3 DNA: TGTGCTAGCAGCACGAGTGGGGGGGGAAAGACCCAGTACTTC
CDR3 protein: CASSTSGGGKTQYF
clone size: .
D gene: TRBD2
V gene: TRBV7-7
J gene: TRBJ2-5

CDR3 DNA: TGTGCCAGCAGCCCCTTGAGGGGGGGGCTAAGGGAAGCTTTCTTT
CDR3 protein: CASSPLRGGLREAFF
clone size: .
D gene: .
V gene: TRBV14
J gene: TRBJ1-1

CDR3 DNA: TGCGCCAGCAGCCCATCTGGCGGGAACCACGAGCAGTACTTC
CDR3 protein: CASSPSGGNHEQYF
clone size: .
D gene: .
V gene: TRBV5-1
J gene: TRBJ2-7

CDR3 DNA: TGTGCCAGCAGCACTAGCGGGGGGGCCAACAATGAGCAGTTCTTC
CDR3 protein: CASSTSGGANNEQFF
clone size: .
D gene: TRBD2
V gene: TRBV5-4
J gene: TRBJ2-1

CDR3 DNA: TGTGCCAGTACTCCCGGGACTAGCGGGATTTACAATGAGCAGTTCTTC
CDR3 protein: CASTPGTSGIYNEQFF
clone size: .
D gene: TRBD2
V gene: TRBV19
J gene: TRBJ2-1

CDR3 DNA: TGTGCCAGCAGCCAAGAGATGGCGGGAGGGGACTACGAGCAGTACTTC
CDR3 protein: CASSQEMAGGDYEQYF
clone size: .
D gene: TRBD2
V gene: TRBV4-2
J gene: TRBJ2-7

CDR3 DNA: TGCGCCAGCAGCCAAGATCTCCCGTCCTACGAGCAGTACTTC
CDR3 protein: CASSQDLPSYEQYF
clone size: few
D gene: .
V gene: TRBV4-1
J gene: TRBJ2-7

CDR3 DNA: TGTGCCAGCAGTTTATCACGGGATGAGCAGTTCTTC
CDR3 protein: CASSLSRDEQFF
clone size: .
D gene: .
V gene: TRBV27
J gene: TRBJ2-1

CDR3 DNA: TGTGCCAGCAGCCAAGAGCTGGTCGACACAGTCCTCTCCTACGAGCAGTACTTC
CDR3 protein: CASSQELVDTVLSYEQYF
clone size: once
D gene: .
V gene: TRBV4-2
J gene: TRBJ2-7

CDR3 DNA: TGTGCCAGCAGTGAATCGGACAGGGCGAACACTGAAGCTTTCTTT
CDR3 protein: CASSESDRANTEAFF
clone size: .
D gene: TRBD1
V gene: TRBV25-1
J gene: TRBJ1-1

CDR3 DNA: TGTGCCAGCAGCATTACCGCAGGGTCTGGAAACACCATATATTTT
CDR3 protein: CASSITAGSGNTIYF
clone size: few
D gene: .
V gene: TRBV7-6
J gene: TRBJ1-3

CDR3 DNA: TGTGCCAGTAGTCCTTGGGAGGGGTCCCCCTGGTATGGCTACACCTTC
CDR3 protein: CASSPWEGSPWYGYTF
clone size: .
D gene: .
V gene: TRBV19
J gene: TRBJ1-2

CDR3 DNA: TGTGCCAGCTTAGAACAGAACTATGGCTACACCTTC
CDR3 protein: CASLEQNYGYTF
clone size: .
D gene: .
V gene: TRBV6-5
J gene: TRBJ1-2

CDR3 DNA: TGTGCCATCAGTGAGTCTTCAAGGGGGACAGGGGTGGGCCTCAGTAACTCTGGGGCCAACGTCCTGACTTTC
CDR3 protein: CAISESSRGTGVGLSNSGANVLTF
clone size: .
D gene: TRBD1
V gene: TRBV10-3
J gene: TRBJ2-6

CDR3 DNA: TGTGCCAGTAGAAAGGGGGCGGACTGGCCCTACACCGGGGAGCTGTTTTTT
CDR3 protein: CASRKGADWPYTGELFF
clone size: .
D gene: TRBD1
V gene: TRBV19
J gene: TRBJ2-2

CDR3 DNA: TGTGCCAGTAGCTTTGACAGGGTTCGGACCGGGGAGCTGTTTTTT
CDR3 protein: CASSFDRVRTGELFF
clone size: once
D gene: TRBD1
V gene: TRBV19
J gene: TRBJ2-2

CDR3 DNA: TGCGCCAGCAGCTTGGTATACAATGAGCAGTTCTTC
CDR3 protein: CASSLVYNEQFF
clone size: .
D gene: .
V gene: TRBV5-1
J gene: TRBJ2-1

CDR3 DNA: TGTGCCAGCAGTTACTCGAGTCGGGGGTTGCCCGGGGAGCTGTTTTTT
CDR3 protein: CASSYSSRGLPGELFF
clone size: .
D gene: .
V gene: TRBV6-5
J gene: TRBJ2-2

CDR3 DNA: TGTGCCAGCAGCCAGGGGACAGACAATGAGCAGTTCTTC
CDR3 protein: CASSQGTDNEQFF
clone size: .
D gene: TRBD1
V gene: TRBV4-2
J gene: TRBJ2-1

CDR3 DNA: TGTGCCAGCAGCTTCGACGGGGGGGCCTACATGAATGAGCAGTTCTTC
CDR3 protein: CASSFDGGAYMNEQFF
clone size: .
D gene: TRBD2
V gene: TRBV5-4
J gene: TRBJ2-1

CDR3 DNA: TGTGCCATTTTGGGGACAGGGACCTACAATGAGCCGTTCTTC
CDR3 protein: CAILGTGTYNEPFF
clone size: .
D gene: TRBD1
V gene: TRBV10-3
J gene: TRBJ2-1

CDR3 DNA: TGTGCTAGTGGTTTGGCCGTGAACACTGAAGCTTTCTTT
CDR3 protein: CASGLAVNTEAFF
clone size: .
D gene: .
V gene: TRBV12-5
J gene: TRBJ1-1

CDR3 DNA: TGCGCCAGCCAAACAGGGCAGGGCTACACCTTC
CDR3 protein: CASQTGQGYTF
clone size: once
D gene: .
V gene: TRBV5-1
J gene: TRBJ1-2

CDR3 DNA: TGTGCCAGCAGTTTAAGTTCCGGGGTGGGGTCCTACGAGCAGTACTTC
CDR3 protein: CASSLSSGVGSYEQYF
clone size: .
D gene: .
V gene: TRBV27
J gene: TRBJ2-7

CDR3 DNA: TGCGCCAGCAGCTTCGAGGGGGCTCACCGGTACTTC
CDR3 protein: CASSFEGAHRYF
clone size: .
D gene: TRBD1
V gene: TRBV5-1
J gene: TRBJ2-5

CDR3 DNA: TGTGCCAGCAGTTACCGCGGGGGCGACGAGACCCAGTACTTC
CDR3 protein: CASSYRGGDETQYF
clone size: .
D gene: .
V gene: TRBV6-6
J gene: TRBJ2-5

CDR3 DNA: TGTGCCTGGAGTGTGACAGGAAACTATGGCTACACCTTC
CDR3 protein: CAWSVTGNYGYTF
clone size: .
D gene: .
V gene: TRBV30
J gene: TRBJ1-2

CDR3 DNA: TGTGCCAGCAGTGAAACGGAGGGGGCAGGCACAGATACGCAGTATTTT
CDR3 protein: CASSETEGAGTDTQYF
clone size: once
D gene: .
V gene: TRBV6-1
J gene: TRBJ2-3

CDR3 DNA: TGTGCCAGCCAGCTTTCCCCGACAGGCGACTATGGCTACACCTTC
CDR3 protein: CASQLSPTGDYGYTF
clone size: .
D gene: .
V gene: TRBV6-1
J gene: TRBJ1-2

CDR3 DNA: TGTGCCAGCTCCCCGACACTAGCGGGGCAGTACGAGCAGTACTTC
CDR3 protein: CASSPTLAGQYEQYF
clone size: .
D gene: TRBD2
V gene: TRBV18
J gene: TRBJ2-7

CDR3 DNA: TGTGCCAGCAGCTTGGTAGGAGTAAGACAGCCCCAGCATTTT
CDR3 protein: CASSLVGVRQPQHF
clone size: .
D gene: .
V gene: TRBV5-6
J gene: TRBJ1-5

CDR3 DNA: TGTGCCAGCTCACCAGGGACTAGCGGGAGAACTACAGATACGCAGTATTTT
CDR3 protein: CASSPGTSGRTTDTQYF
clone size: .
D gene: TRBD2
V gene: TRBV18
J gene: TRBJ2-3

CDR3 DNA: TGTGCCAGCAGTCAGACCGGGACAGGGGACAACTATGGCTACACCTTC
CDR3 protein: CASSQTGTGDNYGYTF
clone size: .
D gene: TRBD1
V gene: TRBV6-6
J gene: TRBJ1-2

CDR3 DNA: TGTGCCAGCAGCCTGGACAGGGGAAACTATGGCTACACCTTC
CDR3 protein: CASSLDRGNYGYTF
clone size: .
D gene: TRBD1
V gene: TRBV5-4
J gene: TRBJ1-2

CDR3 DNA: TGCGCCAGCAGCTTGGACACCGCAGACCAAGAGACCCAGTACTTC
CDR3 protein: CASSLDTADQETQYF
clone size: .
D gene: .
V gene: TRBV5-1
J gene: TRBJ2-5

CDR3 DNA: TGTGCCAGCAGTTACGGTATAAGCGGTTGGCAGTACTTC
CDR3 protein: CASSYGISGWQYF
clone size: few
D gene: .
V gene: TRBV6-6
J gene: TRBJ2-7

CDR3 DNA: TGCGCCAGCAGCCAAGATCAGGGCGCAGGTGAAAAACTGTTTTTT
CDR3 protein: CASSQDQGAGEKLFF
clone size: .
D gene: .
V gene: TRBV4-1
J gene: TRBJ1-4

CDR3 DNA: TGTGCCAGCAGTTCTCTAGAGGGAGGGCCCCTTGAGCAGTTCTTC
CDR3 protein: CASSSLEGGPLEQFF
clone size: .
D gene: TRBD2
V gene: TRBV28
J gene: TRBJ2-1

CDR3 DNA: TGTGCCAGCAGCCCCCGGACTGTGAACACTGAAGCTTTCTTT
CDR3 protein: CASSPRTVNTEAFF
clone size: .
D gene: .
V gene: TRBV6-6
J gene: TRBJ1-1

CDR3 DNA: TGTGCCAGCAGCCAGGCAGGTGCCGAGCAGTACTTC
CDR3 protein: CASSQAGAEQYF
clone size: .
D gene: .
V gene: TRBV14
J gene: TRBJ2-7